Described below is a single T cell receptor beta chain sequence and its context. Its antigen remains unknown. RNA extraction and reverse transcription yielded cDNA as sequencing template. Assay: immunoSEQ multiplex PCR; the TCRdb copy retains only in-frame clones and omits some. Seen here are about 180,000 clones, approximately 52% observed once, and the top ten hold 15% to 20%. The entry originates in a study of CD8+ T cells in alopecia areata. About the research overall: The drug, oral tofacitinib, was given to treated patients at 5 to 10 mg twice daily. Study-wide results and caveats: A large proportion of expanded lesional clones were detected persisting in scalp and blood during tofacitinib. Especially in alopecia totalis/universalis, lesional scalp showed greater clonality than normal scalp did.

Treatment in this sample: oral pan-JAK inhibitor, 5-10 mg twice daily. The junction had 2 bases not matched to a gene; V was cut back by 3 bases and J by 8 bases. Germline V lookup: CDR1 SGHTA, CDR2 FQGNSA. CDR3 size: 13 residues. The origin of this receptor is a human donor with alopecia areata. This rearrangement joins TRBV7-2 to TRBJ2-1; 9 bases map to TRBD2. Sample: CD4+ T cells sorted from blood, taken between weeks 55 and 65, from a patient treated with tofacitinib. The CDR3 here is CASSFSGGYEQFF. In DNA form, the CDR3 reads TGTGCCAGCAGCTTTAGCGGGGGTTATGAGCAGTTCTTC.